This TCR beta chain is drawn from a study of cytomegalovirus exposure and HLA in healthy donors. Per the germline V gene, CDR1 is SGHDT and CDR2 is YYEEEE. The V and J ends lost 1 base and 6 bases respectively, with 14 bases between them. The CDR3 has 15 amino acids. A few counts support this clone. A multiplex PCR was run with 60 Vbeta primers and 13 Jbeta primers. This table comes from immunoSEQ multiplex PCR, and its TCRdb copy is limited to in-frame clones, with some not included. The data show around 150,000 clones, roughly a tenth seen once. The sequencing sample was made of PBMCs. The sequence was obtained from a male donor in good health and CMV-seronegative. The chain carries TRBV5-6 and TRBJ2-1, with a possible D match to TRBD1 (5 bases). CDR3 in DNA: TGTGCCAGCAGCTTGAGGTCCTCAGGGTTCAATGAGCAGTTCTTC. It specifies CASSLRSSGFNEQFF.